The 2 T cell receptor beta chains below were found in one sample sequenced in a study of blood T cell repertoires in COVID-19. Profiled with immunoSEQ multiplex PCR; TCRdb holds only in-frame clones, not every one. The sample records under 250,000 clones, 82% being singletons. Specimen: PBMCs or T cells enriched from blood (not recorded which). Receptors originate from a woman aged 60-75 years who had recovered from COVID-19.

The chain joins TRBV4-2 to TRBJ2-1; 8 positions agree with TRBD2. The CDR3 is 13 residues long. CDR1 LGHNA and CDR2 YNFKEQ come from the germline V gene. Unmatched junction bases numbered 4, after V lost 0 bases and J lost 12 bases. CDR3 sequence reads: CASSQDLSGGQFF. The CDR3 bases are TGTGCCAGCAGCCAAGATCTGAGCGGGGGGCAGTTCTTC.

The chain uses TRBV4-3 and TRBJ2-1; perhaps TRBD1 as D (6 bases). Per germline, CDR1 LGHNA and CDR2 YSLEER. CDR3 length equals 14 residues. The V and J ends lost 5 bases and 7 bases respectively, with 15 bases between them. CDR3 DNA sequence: TGCGCCAGCAGCGTTAACAGGGTAGGGAATGAGCAGTTCTTC. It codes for CASSVNRVGNEQFF.